The sample holds one count of the clone carrying this T cell receptor (beta chain). This entry belongs to a study of blood T cell repertoires in COVID-19. TCRdb keeps only in-frame clones here, not all; method: immunoSEQ multiplex PCR. The data show about 58,000 clones, around 76% seen once. Trimming took off 0 bases at V and 11 bases at J, with 10 bases between the two ends. The CDR3 runs 13 residues. CDR1 LNHNV and CDR2 YYDKDF come from the germline V gene (reference sequence). The sample comprised peripheral blood. The chain joins TRBV15 to TRBJ1-4, with D unclear. This receptor was obtained from a human donor in a cohort sampled during active COVID-19. The CDR3 DNA reads as TGTGCCACCAGCAGAGAACCGGGGTGGAAACTGTTTTTT. Its protein is CATSREPGWKLFF.